These 24 T cell receptor beta chains share one sample of origin, sequenced in a study of human T cells and chemical hapten exposure. Total RNA was isolated from whole blood that had not been fractionated. TCRdb passed the 5' RACE reads through MiXCR, listing each CDR3 protein once. The sample has about 110,000 distinct CDR3 sequences; approximately 20% are singletons. The source of these receptors is a human donor in good health.

The chain carries TRBV2 and TRBJ2-3; D is perhaps TRBD2 (6 bases). Germline CDR1 and CDR2: SNHLY and FYNNEI. Between the trimmed V and J ends, which lost 3 bases and 0 bases, there was a span of 13 bases. CDR3 length: 16 amino acids. This chain's CDR3 is CASSELEGISTDTQYF. CDR3 nucleotides: TGTGCCAGCAGTGAGTTGGAGGGTATTAGCACAGATACGCAGTATTTT.

The count of this clonotype is one. The chain employs TRBV7-9 and TRBJ1-5; 7 bases match TRBD1. V was pared by 3 bases and J by 5 bases, with 4 bases of the junction left unmatched. The CDR3 runs to 14 residues. The germline V gene encodes CDR1 SEHNR and CDR2 FQNEAQ (reference sequence). In DNA form, the CDR3 reads TGTGCCAGCAGCTTGGGGACAGTCTATCAGCCCCAGCATTTT. It encodes CASSLGTVYQPQHF.

The V and J genes are TRBV6-5 and TRBJ2-1, with D perhaps given as TRBD1 or TRBD2 (6 bases each). CDR3 length: 14 amino acids. V dropped 5 bases and J dropped 4 bases, with 12 bases sitting between them. Germline V gene lookup returns CDR1 MNHEY and CDR2 SVGAGI. CDR3 residues: CASSKGGGYNEQFF. The DNA for the CDR3 is TGTGCCAGCAGTAAGGGGGGAGGTTACAATGAGCAGTTCTTC.

This clonotype was detected a few times. Written as DNA, the CDR3 is TGTGCCAGCAGCCCGGGACAGGGGGGCAATCAGCCCCAGCATTTT. Protein product: CASSPGQGGNQPQHF. This chain uses TRBV27 with TRBJ1-5; 11 bases are a match to TRBD1. This CDR3 spans 15 amino acids. In germline, CDR1 is MNHEY, CDR2 SMNVEV (reference sequence). Trimming at V came to 6 bases and at J to 2 bases, leaving 3 bases not matched to a gene.

V is TRBV27 and J is TRBJ2-3; possible D gene TRBD2, 5 bases. CDR1 MNHEY and CDR2 SMNVEV come from the germline V gene (reference sequence). The CDR3 covers 15 residues. Trimming cost V 3 bases and J 1 base, with 11 bases left between them. The CDR3 spells CASSFGGKRTDTQYF. The CDR3 DNA reads as TGTGCCAGCAGTTTCGGAGGAAAGCGCACAGATACGCAGTATTTT.

This clonotype was observed a handful of times. The chain carries TRBV28 and TRBJ2-7; the D is unclear. CDR1 is MDHEN, CDR2 SYDVKM, per germline. The CDR3 runs 15 residues. Trimming left V 7 bases short and J 2 bases short, with 18 bases between. Here the CDR3 DNA reads TGTGCCAGCATTGGTCAGCTTGCGCGGCCCTACGAGCAGTACTTC. Its translation: CASIGQLARPYEQYF.

In its sample, this clonotype was seen a few times. This chain links TRBV15 with TRBJ2-3, with D perhaps matching TRBD2 (5 bases). Germline V CDR1 and CDR2: LNHNV, YYDKDF (reference sequence). The CDR3 totals 16 residues. The germline V and J ends were trimmed by 0 bases and 3 bases, with 13 bases remaining between them. CDR3 nucleotide sequence: TGTGCCACCAGCAGAGATCGAGGGATTGGGACAGATACGCAGTATTTT. It encodes CATSRDRGIGTDTQYF.

V and J are TRBV28 and TRBJ2-5, with 7 bases that match TRBD2. The germline V gene encodes CDR1 MDHEN and CDR2 SYDVKM. This CDR3 is 14 amino acids long. V lost 4 bases to trimming and J lost 5 bases; unmatched junction nucleotides: 7. As DNA, the CDR3 is TGTGCCAGCAGTTCCCCGGGACTATCGGAGACCCAGTACTTC. This gives the protein CASSSPGLSETQYF.

The chain carries TRBV5-5 and TRBJ1-6, with TRBD1 as a possible D gene (6 bases). The CDR3 consists of 15 residues. The V and J ends lost 1 base and 9 bases respectively, with 14 bases between them. Germline CDR1 and CDR2: SGHKS and YYEKEE (reference sequence). The CDR3 coding sequence is TGTGCCAGCAGCTTGACACACTTAGGGGGTTCACCCCTCCACTTT. This sequence encodes CASSLTHLGGSPLHF.

The rearrangement uses TRBV28 and TRBJ1-2, with 9 bases matching TRBD1. The CDR3 totals 14 residues. Germline trimming cut 6 bases from V and 4 bases from J; bases unmatched to any gene: 6. Germline assignment: CDR1 MDHEN and CDR2 SYDVKM. The CDR3 loop reads CASREGQGFYGYTF. CDR3 sequence (DNA): TGTGCCAGCAGAGAGGGACAGGGATTCTATGGCTACACCTTC.

The chain combines TRBV11-1 with TRBJ2-1, with 8 bases fitting TRBD2. Germline V gene lookup returns CDR1 SGHAT and CDR2 FQDESV (reference sequence). The CDR3 sequence is 15 residues long. The V segment lost 5 bases and the J segment 4 bases; nucleotides outside the gene matches: 7. In DNA form, the CDR3 reads TGTGCCAGCAGCCGTAGCGGGATAGTGTACAATGAGCAGTTCTTC. It yields the protein CASSRSGIVYNEQFF.

This clonotype showed up just a few times. The chain has TRBV9 and TRBJ1-1; D not certain. This CDR3 region has 15 residues. V was trimmed by 4 bases and J by 2 bases, leaving 15 bases between them. In germline, CDR1 is SGDLS, CDR2 YYNGEE. The CDR3 region is CASSPHWGTNTEAFF. In DNA form, the CDR3 reads TGTGCCAGCAGCCCCCACTGGGGAACAAACACTGAAGCTTTCTTT.

This sequence joins TRBV28 and TRBJ2-5; tentatively, D is TRBD2 (6 bases). The CDR3 length is 15 residues. V was shortened by 5 bases and J by 2 bases, with 15 bases between the two germline ends. CDR1 MDHEN and CDR2 SYDVKM come from the germline V gene. The CDR3 here is CASSGVAVLQETQYF. CDR3 DNA: TGTGCCAGCAGTGGGGTAGCGGTACTACAAGAGACCCAGTACTTC.

This clonotype was counted only a few times. The CDR3 coding sequence is TGCGCCAGCAGCTCCAGGGACGCCGGGACGACAGGAAACACCATATATTTT. It specifies CASSSRDAGTTGNTIYF. The rearrangement uses TRBV5-1 and TRBJ1-3; D may be TRBD1 (5 bases). Trimming took 3 bases from V and 4 from J, leaving 20 bases between them. Germline CDR1 SGHRS, CDR2 YFSETQ. CDR3 length: 17 amino acids.

This clonotype has a handful of counts. This chain's CDR3 is CASSILAGSDTQYF. CDR3 coding DNA: TGTGCCAGTAGTATCCTAGCGGGATCAGATACGCAGTATTTT. The genes are TRBV19 and TRBJ2-3; 9 nucleotides line up with TRBD2. This CDR3 is built from 14 residues. CDR1 and CDR2 from the germline V gene are LNHDA and SQIVND (reference sequence). J gave up 4 bases and V 3 bases, and 2 bases lay outside the gene matches.

The chain has TRBV28 and TRBJ1-2; D gene unclear. The CDR3 totals 15 residues. The germline V and J ends were trimmed by 5 bases and 4 bases, with 17 bases remaining between them. Germline V gene lookup returns CDR1 MDHEN and CDR2 SYDVKM. CDR3 DNA sequence: TGTGCCAGCAGTCCCCCGGCTACACGAGTCTATGGCTACACCTTC. This gives the protein CASSPPATRVYGYTF.

This clonotype was recorded a few times. The chain employs TRBV7-8 and TRBJ2-5; no firm D call. V was cut by 1 base and J by 1 base, with 7 bases left in between. Germline loops: CDR1 SGHVS, CDR2 FQNEAQ. CDR3 length: 14 amino acids. This CDR3 is CASSLVRVQETQYF. Written as DNA, the CDR3 is TGTGCCAGCAGCTTAGTTCGGGTCCAAGAGACCCAGTACTTC.

This clonotype turned up a few times. The chain recombines TRBV20-1 with TRBJ1-5; D is possibly TRBD1 (5 bases). Trimming left V 1 base short and J 0 bases short, with 13 bases between. CDR1 is DFQATT and CDR2 is SNEGSKA in the germline V gene (reference sequence). The CDR3 extends over 16 amino acids. The CDR3 is CSARGVGGYSNQPQHF. The CDR3 coding sequence is TGCAGTGCTAGAGGGGTTGGGGGTTATAGCAATCAGCCCCAGCATTTT.

This clonotype was detected a few times. This sequence joins TRBV27 and TRBJ2-7; no clear D gene. Trimming left V 3 bases short and J 5 bases short, with 11 bases between. The CDR3 sequence is 13 residues long. Germline lookup yields CDR1 MNHEY and CDR2 SMNVEV (reference sequence). Written as DNA, the CDR3 is TGTGCCAGCAGTTTGACCACGAACCACGAGCAGTACTTC. Translation gives CASSLTTNHEQYF.

A few counts support this clonotype. The chain is built from TRBV6-6 and TRBJ2-7; 7 bases are a match to TRBD2. Germline CDR1 and CDR2: MNHNY and SVGAGI (reference sequence). The V gene end was trimmed by 0 bases and the J gene end by 3 bases; junction bases not matched to a gene: 14. This CDR3 has 18 residues. The CDR3 sequence: CASSYSGGFAGVVYEQYF. The CDR3 DNA is TGTGCCAGCAGTTACTCGGGTGGGTTTGCGGGAGTAGTCTACGAGCAGTACTTC.

This clonotype was seen at least ten times. The V call is TRBV7-2, the J call TRBJ2-1; tentative D call: TRBD2 (5 bases). Germline CDR1 and CDR2: SGHTA and FQGNSA. This CDR3 has 15 amino acids. V was clipped by 1 base and J by 2 bases, with 9 bases between them. The CDR3 loop is CASSLGTSTYNEQFF. Here the CDR3 DNA reads TGTGCCAGCAGCTTAGGGACTTCTACCTACAATGAGCAGTTCTTC.

The chain couples TRBV14 to TRBJ2-3; D remains unclear. From germline, CDR1 is SGHDN and CDR2 FVKESK. This CDR3 contains 15 residues. V dropped 1 base and J dropped 2 bases, with 10 bases sitting between them. For the CDR3, the DNA is TGTGCCAGCAGCCAAGGTCGCTACCCCACAGATACGCAGTATTTT. This sequence encodes CASSQGRYPTDTQYF. Using reference TRBV14 and TRBJ2-3 for the parts outside the CDR3, the full variable domain is EAGVTQFPSHSVIEKGQTVTLRCDPISGHDNLYWYRRVMGKEIKFLLHFVKESKQDESGMPNNRFLAERTGGTYSTLKVQPAELEDSGVYFCASSQGRYPTDTQYFGPGTRLTVL.

This clonotype was found a few times. V usage is TRBV12-3 or TRBV12-4 and J usage is TRBJ2-3; TRBD1 aligns across 11 bases. This CDR3 is built from 16 residues. V gave up 4 bases and J gave up 5 bases; unmatched junction bases: 8. The CDR3 sequence is CASSSEWTGGEDTQYF. The CDR3, as DNA: TGTGCCAGCAGTTCCGAATGGACAGGGGGCGAAGATACGCAGTATTTT.

The chain combines TRBV10-3 with TRBJ2-5; D ambiguous. From germline, CDR1 is ENHRY and CDR2 SYGVKD. CDR3 length equals 15 residues. The V end lost 0 bases, the J end lost 5 bases, and 13 bases lay between the germline ends. The CDR3 DNA reads TGTGCCATCAGTGAGTCGCCACAGTCGGCGGAGACCCAGTACTTC. As protein: CAISESPQSAETQYF.